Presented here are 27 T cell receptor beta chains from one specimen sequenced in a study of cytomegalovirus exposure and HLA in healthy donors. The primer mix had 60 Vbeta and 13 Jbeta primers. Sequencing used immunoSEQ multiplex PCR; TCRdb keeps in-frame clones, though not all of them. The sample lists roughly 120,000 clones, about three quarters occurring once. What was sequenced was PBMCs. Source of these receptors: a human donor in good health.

As DNA, the CDR3 is TGCAGCGTTGATACAGGGAGAGAGACCCAGTACTTC. Protein: CSVDTGRETQYF. The V and J genes are TRBV29-1 and TRBJ2-5; D perhaps matches TRBD1 (6 bases). The CDR3 sequence is 12 residues long. Looked up from germline, CDR1 is SQVTM and CDR2 is ANQGSEA. V was clipped by 3 bases and J by 4 bases, with 9 bases between them.

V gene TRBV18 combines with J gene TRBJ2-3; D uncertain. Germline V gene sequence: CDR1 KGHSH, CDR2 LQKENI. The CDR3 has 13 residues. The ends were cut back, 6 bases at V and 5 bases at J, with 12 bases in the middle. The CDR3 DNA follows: TGTGCCAGCTCGCGCCGGGTTCGAGATACGCAGTATTTT. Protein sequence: CASSRRVRDTQYF.

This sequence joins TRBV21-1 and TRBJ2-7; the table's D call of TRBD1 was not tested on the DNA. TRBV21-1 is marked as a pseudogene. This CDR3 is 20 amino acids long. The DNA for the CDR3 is TGTGCCAGCAGCAAAAAGGGGGCAGGCAGGGGTCCTCTGAGCTCCTACGAGCAGTACTTC. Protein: CASSKKGAGRGPLSSYEQYF.

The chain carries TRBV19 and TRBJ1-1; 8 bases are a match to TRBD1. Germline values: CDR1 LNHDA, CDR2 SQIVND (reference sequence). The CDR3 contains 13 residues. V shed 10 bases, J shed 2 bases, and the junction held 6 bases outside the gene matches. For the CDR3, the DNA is TGTGCCACCAGCAGGGGGCTAAACACTGAAGCTTTCTTT. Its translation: CATSRGLNTEAFF.

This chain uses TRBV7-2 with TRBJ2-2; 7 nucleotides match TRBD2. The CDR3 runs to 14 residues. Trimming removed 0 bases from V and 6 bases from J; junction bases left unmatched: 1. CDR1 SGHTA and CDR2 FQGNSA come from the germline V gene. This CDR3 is CASSLAGGAGELFF. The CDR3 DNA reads TGTGCCAGCAGCTTAGCGGGGGGGGCCGGGGAGCTGTTTTTT.

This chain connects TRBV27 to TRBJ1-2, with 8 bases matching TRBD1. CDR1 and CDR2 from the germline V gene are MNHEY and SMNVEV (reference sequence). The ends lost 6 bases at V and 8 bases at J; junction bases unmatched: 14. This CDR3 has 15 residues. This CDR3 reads CASSSEWGRGLGYTF. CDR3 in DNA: TGTGCCAGCAGCTCTGAATGGGGCAGGGGGCTCGGCTACACCTTC.

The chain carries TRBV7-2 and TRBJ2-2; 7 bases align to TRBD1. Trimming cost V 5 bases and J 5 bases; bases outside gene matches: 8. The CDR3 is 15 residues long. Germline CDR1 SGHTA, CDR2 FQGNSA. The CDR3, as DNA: TGTGCCAGCAGCCGGAAGACAGGGTATACCGGGGAGCTGTTTTTT. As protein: CASSRKTGYTGELFF.

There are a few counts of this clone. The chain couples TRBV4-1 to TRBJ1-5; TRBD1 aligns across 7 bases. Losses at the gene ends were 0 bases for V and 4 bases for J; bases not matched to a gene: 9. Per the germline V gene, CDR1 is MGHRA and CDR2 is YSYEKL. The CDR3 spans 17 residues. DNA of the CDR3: TGCGCCAGCAGCCAAGATATGGCCAGGGGGTGGAATCAGCCCCAGCATTTT. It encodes CASSQDMARGWNQPQHF.

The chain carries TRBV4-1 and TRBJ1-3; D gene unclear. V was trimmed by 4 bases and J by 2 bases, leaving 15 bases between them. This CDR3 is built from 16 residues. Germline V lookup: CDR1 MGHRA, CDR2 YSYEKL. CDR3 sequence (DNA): TGCGCCAGCAGCCGCGGGTCACCAAAGGCTGGAAACACCATATATTTT. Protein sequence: CASSRGSPKAGNTIYF.

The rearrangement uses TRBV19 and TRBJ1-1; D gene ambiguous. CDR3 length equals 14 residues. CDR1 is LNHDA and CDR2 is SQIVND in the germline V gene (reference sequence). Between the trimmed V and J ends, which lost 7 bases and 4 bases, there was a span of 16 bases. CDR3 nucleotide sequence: TGTGCCAGTACCGTGAGTAGCCCGCGCACTGAAGCTTTCTTT. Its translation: CASTVSSPRTEAFF.

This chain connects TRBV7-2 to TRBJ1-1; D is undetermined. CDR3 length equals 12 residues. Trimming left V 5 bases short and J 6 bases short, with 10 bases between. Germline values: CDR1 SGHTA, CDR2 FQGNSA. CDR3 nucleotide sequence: TGTGCCAGCAGCAAAGATGGCCCTGAAGCTTTCTTT. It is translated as CASSKDGPEAFF. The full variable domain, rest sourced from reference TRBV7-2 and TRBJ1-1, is GAGVSQSPSNKVTEKGKDVELRCDPISGHTALYWYRQSLGQGLEFLIYFQGNSAPDKSGLPSDRFSAERTGGSVSTLTIQRTQQEDSAVYLCASSKDGPEAFFGQGTRLTVV.

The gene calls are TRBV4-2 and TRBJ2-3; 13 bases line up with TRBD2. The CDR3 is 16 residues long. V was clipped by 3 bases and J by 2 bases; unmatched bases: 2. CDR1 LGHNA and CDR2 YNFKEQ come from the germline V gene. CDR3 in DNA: TGTGCCAGCAGCCAGGGGACTAGCGGGGACACAGATACGCAGTATTTT. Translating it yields CASSQGTSGDTDTQYF.

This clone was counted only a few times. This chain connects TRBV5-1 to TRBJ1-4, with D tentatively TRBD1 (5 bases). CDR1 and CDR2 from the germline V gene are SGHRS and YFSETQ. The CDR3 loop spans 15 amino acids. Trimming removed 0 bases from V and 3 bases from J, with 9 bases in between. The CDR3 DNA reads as TGCGCCAGCAGCTTGGGGGGCGGTTCTAATGAAAAACTGTTTTTT. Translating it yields CASSLGGGSNEKLFF.

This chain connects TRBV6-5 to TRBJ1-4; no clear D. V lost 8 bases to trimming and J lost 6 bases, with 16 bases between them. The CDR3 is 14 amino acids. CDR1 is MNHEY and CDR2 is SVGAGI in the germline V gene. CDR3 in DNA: TGTGCCAGCGACGGGTCTGGCGGGGATGAAAAACTGTTTTTT. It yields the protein CASDGSGGDEKLFF.

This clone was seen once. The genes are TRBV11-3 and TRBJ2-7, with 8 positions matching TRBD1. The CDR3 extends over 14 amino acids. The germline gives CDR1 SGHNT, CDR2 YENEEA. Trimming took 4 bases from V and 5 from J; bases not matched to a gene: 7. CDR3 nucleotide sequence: TGTGCCAGCAGCTCCAGGGGGCGGATTGACGAGCAGTACTTC. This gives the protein CASSSRGRIDEQYF.

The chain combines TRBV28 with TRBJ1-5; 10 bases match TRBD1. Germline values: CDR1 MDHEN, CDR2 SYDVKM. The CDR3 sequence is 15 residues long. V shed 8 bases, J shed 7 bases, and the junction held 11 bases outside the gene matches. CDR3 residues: CASAGTGVSKQPQHF. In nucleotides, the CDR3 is TGTGCCAGCGCCGGGACAGGGGTATCTAAGCAGCCCCAGCATTTT.

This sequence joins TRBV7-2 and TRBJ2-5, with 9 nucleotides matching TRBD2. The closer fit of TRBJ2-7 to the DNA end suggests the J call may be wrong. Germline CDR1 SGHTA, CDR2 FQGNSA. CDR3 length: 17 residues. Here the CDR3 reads CASSLGTSGGTPYEQYF. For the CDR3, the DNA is TGTGCCAGCAGCTTAGGGACAAGCGGGGGGACCCCTTACGAGCAGTACTTC.

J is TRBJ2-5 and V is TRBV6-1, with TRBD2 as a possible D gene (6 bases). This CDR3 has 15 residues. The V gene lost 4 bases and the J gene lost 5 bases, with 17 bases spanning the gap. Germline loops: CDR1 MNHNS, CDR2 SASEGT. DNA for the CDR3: TGTGCCAGCAGTGGTGGACCCGCCGGGGGTGAGACCCAGTACTTC. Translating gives CASSGGPAGGETQYF.

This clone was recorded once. CDR3 sequence reads: CASSQLLADAFQETQYF. The CDR3 DNA reads as TGTGCCAGCAGCCAGTTACTAGCAGACGCTTTCCAAGAGACCCAGTACTTC. This sequence joins TRBV7-6 and TRBJ2-5; D perhaps matches TRBD2 (6 bases). Trimming took off 5 bases at V and 1 base at J, with 20 bases between the two ends. The CDR3 spans 17 residues. Germline V gene sequence: CDR1 SGHVS, CDR2 FNYEAQ.

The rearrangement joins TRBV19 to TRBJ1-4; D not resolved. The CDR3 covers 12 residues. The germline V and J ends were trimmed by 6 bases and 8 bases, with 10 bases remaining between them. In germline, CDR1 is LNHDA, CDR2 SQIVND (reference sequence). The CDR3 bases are TGTGCCAGTAGACACGTCGGGGAAAAACTGTTTTTT. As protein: CASRHVGEKLFF.

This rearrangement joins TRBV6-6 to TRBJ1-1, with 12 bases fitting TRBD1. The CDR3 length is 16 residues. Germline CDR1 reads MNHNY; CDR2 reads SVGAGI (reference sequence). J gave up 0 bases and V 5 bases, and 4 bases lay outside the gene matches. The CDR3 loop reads CASSPGDRGLNTEAFF. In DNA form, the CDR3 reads TGTGCCAGCAGTCCCGGGGACAGGGGGCTGAACACTGAAGCTTTCTTT.

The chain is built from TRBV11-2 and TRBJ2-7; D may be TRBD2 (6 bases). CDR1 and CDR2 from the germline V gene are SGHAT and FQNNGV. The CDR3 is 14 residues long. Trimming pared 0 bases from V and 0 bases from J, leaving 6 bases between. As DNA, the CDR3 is TGTGCCAGCAGCTTAGACGGGGGCTCCTACGAGCAGTACTTC. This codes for CASSLDGGSYEQYF. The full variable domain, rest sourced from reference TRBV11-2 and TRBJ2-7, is EAGVAQSPRYKIIEKRQSVAFWCNPISGHATLYWYQQILGQGPKLLIQFQNNGVVDDSQLPKDRFSAERLKGVDSTLKIQPAKLEDSAVYLCASSLDGGSYEQYFGPGTRLTVT.

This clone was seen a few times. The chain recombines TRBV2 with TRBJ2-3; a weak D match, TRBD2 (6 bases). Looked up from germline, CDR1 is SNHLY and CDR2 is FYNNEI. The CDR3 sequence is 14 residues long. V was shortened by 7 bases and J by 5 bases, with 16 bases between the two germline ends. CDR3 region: CASNRGFGGDTQYF. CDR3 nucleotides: TGTGCCAGCAACCGGGGGTTTGGGGGAGATACGCAGTATTTT.

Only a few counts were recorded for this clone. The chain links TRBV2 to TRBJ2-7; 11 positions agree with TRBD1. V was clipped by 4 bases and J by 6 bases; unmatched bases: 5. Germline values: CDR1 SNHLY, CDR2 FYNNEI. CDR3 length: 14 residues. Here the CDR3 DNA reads TGTGCCAGCAGTGGGACAGGGGGCTCTGGCGAGCAGTACTTC. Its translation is CASSGTGGSGEQYF.

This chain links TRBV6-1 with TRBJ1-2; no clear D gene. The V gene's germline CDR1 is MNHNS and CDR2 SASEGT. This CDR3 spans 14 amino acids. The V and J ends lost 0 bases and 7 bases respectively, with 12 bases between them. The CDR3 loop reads CASSEAVRAGGYTF. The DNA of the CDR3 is TGTGCCAGCAGTGAAGCGGTTCGGGCGGGTGGCTACACCTTC.

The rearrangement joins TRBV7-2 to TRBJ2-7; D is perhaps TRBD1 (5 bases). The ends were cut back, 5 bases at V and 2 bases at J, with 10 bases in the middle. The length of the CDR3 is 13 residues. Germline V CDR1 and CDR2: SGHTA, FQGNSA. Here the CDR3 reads CASSPTGPYEQYF. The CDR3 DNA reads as TGTGCCAGCAGCCCAACAGGCCCCTACGAGCAGTACTTC.

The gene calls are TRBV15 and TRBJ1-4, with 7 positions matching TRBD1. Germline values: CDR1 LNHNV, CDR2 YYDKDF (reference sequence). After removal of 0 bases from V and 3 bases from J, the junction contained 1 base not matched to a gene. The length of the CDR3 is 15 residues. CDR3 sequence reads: CATSREQGPNEKLFF. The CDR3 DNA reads TGTGCCACCAGCAGAGAACAGGGGCCTAATGAAAAACTGTTTTTT.